The 25 T cell receptor beta chains below come from one sample, sequenced in a study of blood T cells in healthy people across ages. Then a second PCR, running roughly 7 to 12 cycles, was carried out with a sample-barcoded 5' primer and a J-beta primer mix. TCRdb re-analysed the 5' RACE reads in MiXCR, keeping a single row per CDR3 protein. Among about 640,000 distinct CDR3 sequences listed, about 28% were seen once. The sequencing input was blood. Source of these receptors: an elderly woman in good health.

This clonotype appeared many times. V is TRBV7-7 and J is TRBJ2-1, with 9 bases lining up with TRBD1. There are 15 residues in the CDR3. The J segment lost 3 bases and the V segment lost 5 bases, leaving 5 bases of the junction unmatched. Germline V gene sequence: CDR1 SSHAT, CDR2 FNYEAQ (reference sequence). CDR3 DNA: TGTGCCAGCAGCCCCGACAGGGGGATCTACAATGAGCAGTTCTTC. Amino acids: CASSPDRGIYNEQFF.

To note about this clonotype: One junction end disagrees with the germline gene, perhaps due to a read error. This chain links TRBV6-6 with TRBJ1-1; D gene uncertain. The CDR3 extends over 12 amino acids. Germline V gene data show CDR1 as MNHNY and CDR2 as SVGAGI (reference sequence). CDR3 residues: CVSSHKIAVAFF. CDR3 nucleotides: TGTGTCAGCAGTCATAAGATAGCAGTAGCTTTCTTT.

For this clonotype: This may be a read error: a much more frequent sequence differs by one nucleotide. This chain links TRBV9 with TRBJ2-7; 7 bases map to TRBD2. This CDR3 comprises 13 residues. The junction had 7 bases not matched to a gene; V was cut back by 4 bases and J by 6 bases. CDR1 and CDR2 from the germline V gene are SGDLS and YYNGEE. The CDR3 sequence: CASSSQWGGEQYF. The CDR3, as DNA: TGTGCCAGCAGCTCACAGTGGGGGGGCGAGCAGTACTTC.

A word on this clonotype: A read error is possible here, since a much larger clone lies one base away. The V gene is TRBV4-2, the J gene TRBJ2-5; TRBD2 agrees at 8 bases. V was clipped by 1 base and J by 11 bases; unmatched bases: 15. CDR1 LGHNA and CDR2 YNFKEQ come from the germline V gene. The CDR3 runs to 16 residues. DNA for the CDR3: TGTGCCAGCAGCCAAGTAGGAAGCGGGGGTTACAATGAGCAGTACTTC. This encodes CASSQVGSGGYNEQYF.

Turning to this clonotype: With a much larger clone just one base away, this may be a read error. The chain couples TRBV12-3 or TRBV12-4 to TRBJ1-4, with 8 nucleotides matching TRBD1. V lost 6 bases to trimming and J lost 8 bases; unmatched junction nucleotides: 8. CDR3 length: 14 amino acids. CDR3 in amino acids: CASRLGPGGEKLFF. CDR3 coding DNA: TGTGCCAGCAGGTTGGGGCCAGGGGGCGAAAAACTGTTTTTT.

The chain recombines TRBV6-1 with TRBJ2-3; 9 positions agree with TRBD2. The germline gives CDR1 MNHNS, CDR2 SASEGT. The CDR3 contains 16 residues. J lost 0 bases, V lost 11 bases, and 12 bases had no gene match. CDR3 sequence: CASGRSGGRSTDTQYF. CDR3 coding DNA: TGTGCCTCTGGGCGTAGCGGGGGCCGTAGCACAGATACGCAGTATTTT.

This clonotype has a handful of counts. The rearrangement uses TRBV20-1 and TRBJ2-1; D is ambiguous. The CDR3 contains 14 residues. The ends were cut back, 0 bases at V and 5 bases at J, with 11 bases in the middle. The germline CDR1 and CDR2 sequences are DFQATT and SNEGSKA (reference sequence). The CDR3 is CSARDVDKNNEQFF. DNA of the CDR3: TGCAGTGCTAGAGATGTAGACAAGAACAATGAGCAGTTCTTC.

This clonotype was detected once. An end of the junction does not agree with germline; a read error may underlie this. V usage is TRBV5-4 and J usage is TRBJ2-3, with D unclear. Germline V gives CDR1 SGHNT, CDR2 YYREEE (reference sequence). CDR3 length: 13 amino acids. The DNA of the CDR3 is TGTACCAGCAGCTTGGTCTCCACAGATACGCAGTATTTT. It translates to CTSSLVSTDTQYF.

This clonotype came up many times. CDR3 DNA: TGTGCCAGCAGGACTAGCGGGGGGAGCGATGAGCAGTTCTTC. Its translation is CASRTSGGSDEQFF. The J gene is TRBJ2-1, the V gene TRBV12-3 or TRBV12-4; 13 bases map to TRBD2. There are 14 residues in the CDR3. V lost 6 bases, J lost 8 bases, and 4 bases stayed unmatched.

The V call is TRBV7-2, the J call TRBJ2-7; D is unresolved. The J call may be in error: the DNA end matches TRBJ2-5 better. Germline V gene sequence: CDR1 SGHTA, CDR2 FQGNSA. The CDR3 totals 17 residues. The CDR3 sequence: CASSAFLEAEGRETQYF. The CDR3 DNA sequence: TGTGCCAGCAGCGCCTTCCTTGAGGCGGAAGGACGAGAGACCCAGTACTTC.

This clonotype was found a few times. This chain connects TRBV20-1 to TRBJ1-2, with unresolved D. Germline V gene lookup returns CDR1 DFQATT and CDR2 SNEGSKA (reference sequence). The germline V and J ends were trimmed by 0 bases and 7 bases, with 15 bases remaining between them. The CDR3 totals 14 residues. In DNA, the CDR3 is TGCAGTGCTAGAGATTCGGCCCCGGTCGGTGGCTACACCTTC. Translated: CSARDSAPVGGYTF.

This chain links TRBV20-1 with TRBJ1-3, with D possibly being TRBD1 (5 bases). The CDR3 totals 15 residues. V lost 6 bases and J lost 0, with 15 bases in between. The germline gives CDR1 DFQATT, CDR2 SNEGSKA (reference sequence). CDR3 protein: CSATNYRISGNTIYF. CDR3 bases: TGCAGTGCCACAAACTACAGGATCTCTGGAAACACCATATATTTT.

Note on this clonotype: A much larger clone lies a single base off, so this may be a read error. The chain carries TRBV30 and TRBJ2-1, with unresolved D. Trimming stripped 2 bases from V and 13 bases from J, with 18 bases between. Germline CDR1 reads GTSNPN; CDR2 reads SVGIG (reference sequence). There are 13 residues in the CDR3. The CDR3 protein is CAWSSGPQETQFF. Written as DNA, the CDR3 is TGTGCCTGGAGTTCCGGGCCGCAAGAGACCCAGTTCTTC.

The table lists this clonotype with a few counts. The rearrangement joins TRBV7-9 to TRBJ1-5; D uncertain. The V gene lost 0 bases and the J gene lost 3 bases, with 12 bases spanning the gap. Germline V gives CDR1 SEHNR, CDR2 FQNEAQ (reference sequence). This CDR3 contains 16 residues. The CDR3 region is CASSLAGVVNNQPQHF. Written as DNA, the CDR3 is TGTGCCAGCAGCTTAGCGGGAGTAGTGAACAATCAGCCCCAGCATTTT.

The chain carries TRBV27 and TRBJ2-2; D may correspond to TRBD1 or TRBD2 (5 bases each). The germline CDR1 and CDR2 sequences are MNHEY and SMNVEV (reference sequence). V dropped 2 bases and J dropped 1 base, with 17 bases sitting between them. The CDR3 is 18 residues long. This CDR3 is CASSLTPPGPGNTGELFF. CDR3 sequence (DNA): TGTGCCAGCAGTTTAACACCACCGGGACCCGGGAACACCGGGGAGCTGTTTTTT.

Concerning this clonotype: A read error may produce the germline difference seen at one junction end. The CDR3 coding sequence is TGTGCCAGCAGCTTGCGGGGCGGGAGAAACTATGGCTACATCTTC. This sequence encodes CASSLRGGRNYGYIF. This chain links TRBV5-5 with TRBJ1-2, with a weak D call TRBD1 (5 bases). The germline V gene encodes CDR1 SGHKS and CDR2 YYEKEE (reference sequence). The CDR3 is 15 amino acids. Full variable domain (rest looked up from reference TRBV5-5 and TRBJ1-2): DAGVTQSPTHLIKTRGQQVTLRCSPISGHKSVSWYQQVLGQGPQFIFQYYEKEERGRGNFPDRFSARQFPNYSSELNVNALLLGDSALYLCASSLRGGRNYGYIFGSGTRLTVV.

The table lists this clonotype with many counts. V usage is TRBV20-1 and J usage is TRBJ2-1, with D possibly TRBD1 on 5 matching bases. Germline assignment: CDR1 DFQATT and CDR2 SNEGSKA (reference sequence). The CDR3 has 18 residues. Trimming took 4 bases from V and 5 from J, leaving 27 bases between them. CDR3 sequence reads: CSAKGISERQSLNNEQFF. Written as DNA, the CDR3 is TGCAGTGCTAAGGGCATAAGCGAGCGACAGAGTCTGAACAATGAGCAGTTCTTC.

This clonotype turned up a few times. V gene TRBV28 combines with J gene TRBJ1-2, with D possibly being TRBD1 (5 bases). The CDR3 totals 11 residues. V dropped 8 bases and J dropped 9 bases, with 13 bases sitting between them. Germline V gene data show CDR1 as MDHEN and CDR2 as SYDVKM. The CDR3: CASHYRRRYTF. The CDR3 region has the DNA TGTGCCAGCCATTACAGGCGTCGCTACACCTTC.

This clonotype was detected many times. The chain combines TRBV7-2 with TRBJ2-3; 12 nucleotides agree with TRBD2. Unmatched junction bases numbered 5, after V lost 5 bases and J lost 8 bases. This CDR3 has 14 amino acids. Germline V lookup: CDR1 SGHTA, CDR2 FQGNSA. This CDR3 is CASSAILAGGTQYF. CDR3 DNA: TGTGCCAGCAGCGCCATACTAGCGGGGGGTACGCAGTATTTT.

Remarks on this clonotype: Given a much more abundant clone one base away, this may be a read error. The chain carries TRBV29-1 and TRBJ2-3; possible D gene TRBD2, 5 bases. V gave up 4 bases and J gave up 4 bases, with 27 bases separating them. CDR3 length: 18 residues. The germline gives CDR1 SQVTM, CDR2 ANQGSEA. DNA of the CDR3: TGCAGCGTTGGAGGAGAAACAGACTACAAGGGTGGCGCAGATACGCAGTATTTT. Encoded protein: CSVGGETDYKGGADTQYF.

This sequence joins TRBV29-1 and TRBJ1-2; 8 bases fit TRBD1. The CDR3 extends over 12 amino acids. Germline CDR1 reads SQVTM; CDR2 reads ANQGSEA. The V and J ends lost 5 bases and 5 bases, in that order; junction bases with no gene match: 4. This chain's CDR3 is CSVRTGGYGYTF. The CDR3 bases are TGCAGCGTTCGAACAGGGGGTTATGGCTACACCTTC.

In the case of this clonotype: A read error may explain this, as a much larger clone is one base away. This rearrangement joins TRBV30 to TRBJ1-2, with D hard to call. The CDR3 is 11 amino acids. V was cut by 7 bases and J by 4 bases, with 10 bases left in between. Germline lookup yields CDR1 GTSNPN and CDR2 SVGIG (reference sequence). CDR3 amino acids: CASRHSYGYTF. CDR3 nucleotides: TGTGCCTCTCGACACAGCTATGGCTACACCTTC.

The chain joins TRBV7-6 to TRBJ2-2; no definite D call. V dropped 4 bases and J dropped 2 bases, with 20 bases sitting between them. There are 18 residues in the CDR3. Germline-derived CDR1 and CDR2 are SGHVS and FNYEAQ. The CDR3 nucleotides read TGTGCCAGCAGCTCAAGAGGCCCGAGAACTTTTAACACCGGGGAGCTGTTTTTT. Its translation: CASSSRGPRTFNTGELFF.

J is TRBJ1-1 and V is TRBV20-1, with a tentative D call TRBD1 (6 bases). Trimming removed 4 bases at V and 6 bases at J, with 15 bases between. The germline V gene encodes CDR1 DFQATT and CDR2 SNEGSKA (reference sequence). The CDR3 runs to 13 residues. The CDR3 spells CSANNRVGAEAFF. CDR3 sequence (DNA): TGCAGTGCTAATAACAGGGTAGGCGCTGAAGCTTTCTTT.

This clonotype was observed many times. The chain employs TRBV6-2 or TRBV6-3 and TRBJ2-7; no definite D call. The V end lost 6 bases, the J end lost 0 bases, and 12 bases lay between the germline ends. The CDR3 runs 14 residues. Germline CDR1 is MNHEY and CDR2 is SVGEGT. CDR3: CASSPDGNSYEQYF. CDR3 in DNA: TGTGCCAGCAGCCCGGACGGTAACTCCTACGAGCAGTACTTC.